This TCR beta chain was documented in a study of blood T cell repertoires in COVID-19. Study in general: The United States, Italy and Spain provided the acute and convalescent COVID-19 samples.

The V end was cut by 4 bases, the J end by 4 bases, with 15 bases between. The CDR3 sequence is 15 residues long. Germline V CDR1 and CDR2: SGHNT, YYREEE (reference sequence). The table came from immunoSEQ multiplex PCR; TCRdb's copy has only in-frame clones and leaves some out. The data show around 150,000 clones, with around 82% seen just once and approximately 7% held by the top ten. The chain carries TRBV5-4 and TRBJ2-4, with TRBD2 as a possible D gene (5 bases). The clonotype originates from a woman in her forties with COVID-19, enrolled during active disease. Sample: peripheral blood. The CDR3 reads CASSPSGGQKNIQYF. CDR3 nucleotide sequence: TGTGCCAGCAGCCCTTCTGGCGGGCAAAAAAACATTCAGTACTTC.